This TCR beta chain is from a study of shared clonotypes between healthy human individuals. Study summary: The cohort comprised a couple of women and three men. Their ages spanned 18 to 49 years.

TCRdb's table, derived via immunoSEQ multiplex PCR, lists solely in-frame clones and lacks some. The data hold more than 1 million clones, with around 82% observed a single time. This clone occurred a few times. CDR3 length equals 13 residues. The germline V gene has CDR1 MNHNY and CDR2 SVGAGI (reference sequence). V was pared by 6 bases and J by 1 base, with 9 bases between. The chain recombines TRBV6-6 with TRBJ1-1, with D maybe TRBD1 (5 bases). The specimen sequenced was memory CD4+ T cells from PBMCs. Subset: CD45RA-negative fraction. This sequence originates from a young man in good health. Some clones in this sample may be carry-over from other donors' samples. The CDR3 protein is CASRAGQNTEAFF. In DNA, the CDR3 is TGTGCCAGCAGGGCTGGACAGAACACTGAAGCTTTCTTT.